The next 6 T cell receptor beta chains were all read from a single sample in a study of OX40 agonist ivuxolimab in advanced cancers. Profiled with immunoSEQ multiplex PCR; TCRdb holds only in-frame clones, not every one. The sample has tens of thousands of clones; around 82% are singletons. The starting material was CD4+ or CD8+ T cells sorted from blood, obtained in a trial of the OX40 agonist ivuxolimab. The origin of the receptors is an adult with an advanced solid tumor such as melanoma, head and neck, liver or kidney cancer.

The gene calls are TRBV5-4 and TRBJ2-2; no reliable D call. The V gene lost 4 bases and the J gene lost 0 bases, with 16 bases spanning the gap. CDR1 SGHNT and CDR2 YYREEE come from the germline V gene (reference sequence). The CDR3 has 17 residues. The CDR3 nucleotides read TGTGCCAGCAGCCGCTCCCGGGTCAGCGCGAACACCGGGGAGCTGTTTTTT. Protein sequence: CASSRSRVSANTGELFF.

The chain carries TRBV5-1 and TRBJ1-1; D is ambiguous. Germline V lookup: CDR1 SGHRS, CDR2 YFSETQ. The CDR3 length is 15 residues. Trimming shortened V by 0 bases and J by 8 bases, and 17 bases separated the two germline ends. CDR3 sequence reads: CASSLGSGGPVEAFF. Here the CDR3 DNA reads TGCGCCAGCAGCTTGGGGTCCGGAGGCCCCGTAGAAGCTTTCTTT.

V usage is TRBV6-1 and J usage is TRBJ2-3; TRBD2 is a possible D gene (6 bases). The length of the CDR3 is 16 residues. Trimming pared 3 bases from V and 2 bases from J, leaving 15 bases between. Germline V gene data show CDR1 as MNHNS and CDR2 as SASEGT. The CDR3: CASSELAEGYTDTQYF. The CDR3, as DNA: TGTGCCAGCAGTGAGTTAGCGGAGGGGTACACAGATACGCAGTATTTT.

The chain uses TRBV7-2 and TRBJ1-4; TRBD1 is a possible D gene (5 bases). Germline values: CDR1 SGHTA, CDR2 FQGNSA. V lost 2 bases to trimming and J lost 8 bases, with 15 bases between them. This CDR3 is built from 15 residues. The CDR3 DNA is TGTGCCAGCAGCTTAACCTCCCAGGGAGGGGAAAAACTGTTTTTT. It translates to CASSLTSQGGEKLFF.

The genes are TRBV2 and TRBJ1-2, with D possibly matching TRBD1 (6 bases). V was clipped by 8 bases and J by 5 bases, with 12 bases between them. The CDR3 is made up of 12 amino acids. Germline CDR1 is SNHLY and CDR2 is FYNNEI. CDR3 loop: CASSQGNYGYTF. The DNA of the CDR3 is TGTGCCAGCTCACAGGGCAATTATGGCTACACCTTC.

The CDR3, as DNA: TGTGCCAGCAGTTTAGGGGGTGGAATCAGATATGGCTACACCTTC. The encoded protein is CASSLGGGIRYGYTF. The chain uses TRBV28 and TRBJ1-2; tentatively, D is TRBD1 (5 bases). Germline V gene data show CDR1 as MDHEN and CDR2 as SYDVKM. CDR3 length: 15 residues. V shed 2 bases and J shed 5 bases, with 15 bases lying between them.